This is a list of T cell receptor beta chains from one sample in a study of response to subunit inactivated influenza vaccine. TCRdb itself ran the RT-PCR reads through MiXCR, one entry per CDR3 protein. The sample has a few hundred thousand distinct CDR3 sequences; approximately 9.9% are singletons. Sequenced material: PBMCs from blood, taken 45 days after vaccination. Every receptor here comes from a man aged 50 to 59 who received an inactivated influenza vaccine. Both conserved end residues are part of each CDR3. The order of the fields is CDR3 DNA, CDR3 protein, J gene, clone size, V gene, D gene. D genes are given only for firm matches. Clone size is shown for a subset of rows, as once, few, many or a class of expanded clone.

cdr3_nt: TGTGCCAGCAGTGCAAGTCGACAGGGCGGAAACACCATATATTTT
cdr3_aa: CASSASRQGGNTIYF
j_call: TRBJ1-3
clone_size: few
v_call: TRBV12-3/TRBV12-4
d_call: TRBD1

cdr3_nt: TGTGCCAGCAGTTTGAACCACTATAGCAATCAGCCCCAGCATTTT
cdr3_aa: CASSLNHYSNQPQHF
j_call: TRBJ1-5
clone_size: .
v_call: TRBV12-3/TRBV12-4
d_call: .

cdr3_nt: TGTGCCGGCAGGATAAGCGAGGGGGCCATCTTCTCTGGGGCCAACGTCCTGACTTTC
cdr3_aa: CAGRISEGAIFSGANVLTF
j_call: TRBJ2-6
clone_size: .
v_call: TRBV28
d_call: TRBD1

cdr3_nt: TGTGCCAGCAGCAGCAGTGGGTTTGGGGTGCAAGAGACCCAGTACTTC
cdr3_aa: CASSSSGFGVQETQYF
j_call: TRBJ2-5
clone_size: .
v_call: TRBV7-8
d_call: .

cdr3_nt: TGTGCCAGCAGCGCCGGACAGGGCTATGGCTACACCTTC
cdr3_aa: CASSAGQGYGYTF
j_call: TRBJ1-2
clone_size: many
v_call: TRBV5-6
d_call: TRBD1

cdr3_nt: TGTGCCAGCACCGGGGTCGGGGGCTATGGCTACACCTTC
cdr3_aa: CASTGVGGYGYTF
j_call: TRBJ1-2
clone_size: many
v_call: TRBV27
d_call: .

cdr3_nt: TGTGCCAGCAGTTTGGCTAGCTTCCACGAGCAGTACTTC
cdr3_aa: CASSLASFHEQYF
j_call: TRBJ2-7
clone_size: many
v_call: TRBV28
d_call: .

cdr3_nt: TGTGCCAGCAGTTTATTTTCAGGGGGTACCAAAAACATTCAGTACTTC
cdr3_aa: CASSLFSGGTKNIQYF
j_call: TRBJ2-4
clone_size: many
v_call: TRBV27
d_call: TRBD1

cdr3_nt: TGTGCCAGTTCCCCACCAACTAATGAAAAACTGTTTTTT
cdr3_aa: CASSPPTNEKLFF
j_call: TRBJ1-4
clone_size: few
v_call: TRBV12-3/TRBV12-4
d_call: .

cdr3_nt: TGTGCCAGCAGTTCCTCTCCTGGACTAGTAGGCAATGAGCAGTTCTTC
cdr3_aa: CASSSSPGLVGNEQFF
j_call: TRBJ2-1
clone_size: .
v_call: TRBV12-3/TRBV12-4
d_call: TRBD2

cdr3_nt: TGTGCCATCAGTGACAGCAGGGGCTACGAGCAGTACTTC
cdr3_aa: CAISDSRGYEQYF
j_call: TRBJ2-7
clone_size: few
v_call: TRBV10-3
d_call: .

cdr3_nt: TGTGCCAGCAGCGTAGCTTCGCGGAACGACGAGCAGTACTTC
cdr3_aa: CASSVASRNDEQYF
j_call: TRBJ2-7
clone_size: .
v_call: TRBV9
d_call: .

cdr3_nt: TGCGCCAGCAGCCCACAGACAGGGATAGGTCAGCCCCAGCATTTT
cdr3_aa: CASSPQTGIGQPQHF
j_call: TRBJ1-5
clone_size: .
v_call: TRBV5-1
d_call: TRBD1

cdr3_nt: TGTGCCAGCAGTGTGAGGGGGCGCGAGCAGTACTTC
cdr3_aa: CASSVRGREQYF
j_call: TRBJ2-7
clone_size: .
v_call: TRBV11-2
d_call: TRBD1

cdr3_nt: TGCGCCAGCAGCTTGGCCGGGACAGCGCAAGCTAACTATGGCTACACCTTC
cdr3_aa: CASSLAGTAQANYGYTF
j_call: TRBJ1-2
clone_size: few
v_call: TRBV5-1
d_call: TRBD1

cdr3_nt: TGTGCCAGCAGTTTGGCTAGCGCCGGGAGAGATACGCAGTATTTT
cdr3_aa: CASSLASAGRDTQYF
j_call: TRBJ2-3
clone_size: many
v_call: TRBV12-3/TRBV12-4
d_call: .

cdr3_nt: TGTGCCATCAGTGACCAGGGACTACCAGGGACCCAGTACTTC
cdr3_aa: CAISDQGLPGTQYF
j_call: TRBJ2-5
clone_size: .
v_call: TRBV10-3
d_call: TRBD2

cdr3_nt: TGCAGTGCTTCGAGGGGTCGCGAGCAGTACTTC
cdr3_aa: CSASRGREQYF
j_call: TRBJ2-7
clone_size: few
v_call: TRBV20-1
d_call: .

cdr3_nt: TGCAGTGCTAGCAACCTCCGGGACAGGGGACACAATGAGCAGTTCTTC
cdr3_aa: CSASNLRDRGHNEQFF
j_call: TRBJ2-1
clone_size: few
v_call: TRBV20-1
d_call: TRBD1

cdr3_nt: TGCGCCAGCAGCTCGACGGGGGCAGGAGGGACTGAAGCTTTCTTT
cdr3_aa: CASSSTGAGGTEAFF
j_call: TRBJ1-1
clone_size: .
v_call: TRBV5-1
d_call: .

cdr3_nt: TGTGCCAGCAGTTTGCAGGGGTTTACCAATGAGCAGTTCTTC
cdr3_aa: CASSLQGFTNEQFF
j_call: TRBJ2-1
clone_size: .
v_call: TRBV27
d_call: .

cdr3_nt: TGTGCCAGCAGTTCCCCAGGGGCTCAGACCCAGTACTTC
cdr3_aa: CASSSPGAQTQYF
j_call: TRBJ2-5
clone_size: many
v_call: TRBV6-5
d_call: .

cdr3_nt: TGTGCCAGCAGTGAAACAGTTCGCCTCACCGGGGAGCTGTTTTTT
cdr3_aa: CASSETVRLTGELFF
j_call: TRBJ2-2
clone_size: .
v_call: TRBV2
d_call: .

cdr3_nt: TGCGCCAGCAGCCAAGAGTTGCTGCGGGAGGTAACAGATACGCAGTATTTT
cdr3_aa: CASSQELLREVTDTQYF
j_call: TRBJ2-3
clone_size: .
v_call: TRBV4-3
d_call: TRBD2

cdr3_nt: TGTGCCAGCAGGGTAAGACCTGGGACAGCGGACTACAATGAGCAGTTCTTC
cdr3_aa: CASRVRPGTADYNEQFF
j_call: TRBJ2-1
clone_size: .
v_call: TRBV7-2
d_call: TRBD1

cdr3_nt: TGTGCCAGCAGTGCCCCAGCGCGGGGCGGCTACACCTTC
cdr3_aa: CASSAPARGGYTF
j_call: TRBJ1-2
clone_size: .
v_call: TRBV12-3/TRBV12-4
d_call: .

cdr3_nt: TGCGCCAGCAGCTTGGAGTTCTGGGGAAACACAGATACGCAGTATTTT
cdr3_aa: CASSLEFWGNTDTQYF
j_call: TRBJ2-3
clone_size: many
v_call: TRBV5-1
d_call: .

cdr3_nt: TGTGCCAGCAGCTTAGTGTTTTCGGTTCTTGCGGGAGAGTACGAGCAGTACTTC
cdr3_aa: CASSLVFSVLAGEYEQYF
j_call: TRBJ2-7
clone_size: many
v_call: TRBV11-2
d_call: TRBD2

cdr3_nt: TGTGCCAGCAGCTCCGCTGGACAGCTCACCGGGGAGCTGTTTTTT
cdr3_aa: CASSSAGQLTGELFF
j_call: TRBJ2-2
clone_size: .
v_call: TRBV7-2
d_call: .

cdr3_nt: TGTGCCAGCAGTTTACTGGTCGCGGGAGTCCCCAATGAGCAGTTCTTC
cdr3_aa: CASSLLVAGVPNEQFF
j_call: TRBJ2-1
clone_size: few
v_call: TRBV27
d_call: TRBD2

cdr3_nt: TGTGCCAGCAACCCGAAGGGTGGGTACTACGAGCAGTACTTC
cdr3_aa: CASNPKGGYYEQYF
j_call: TRBJ2-7
clone_size: .
v_call: TRBV2
d_call: .